This is a list of T cell receptor beta chains from one sample in a study of blood T cell repertoires in COVID-19. TCRdb keeps only in-frame clones here, not all; method: immunoSEQ multiplex PCR. The sample holds under 300,000 clones, approximately 91% seen once. The sequencing input was peripheral blood. The receptors come from a man aged 25-45 years with COVID-19, enrolled during active disease. CDR3s include the opening cysteine and the closing phenylalanine or tryptophan. A D gene is named only where the DNA matches it firmly. Expanded clones get a size class; other rows say once, few or many, or leave the size out.

j_gene,d_gene,abundance,v_gene,CDR3nt,CDR3aa
TRBJ1-4,TRBD1,NA,TRBV9,TGTGCCAGCAGCCCCTCGACAGGGGTTGGTGAAAAACTGTTTTTT,CASSPSTGVGEKLFF
TRBJ2-7,NA,NA,TRBV27,TGTGCCAGCAGTTTAGGCCAGGGTCGTTCCTACGAGCAGTACTTC,CASSLGQGRSYEQYF
TRBJ1-2,NA,NA,TRBV6-5,TGTGCCAGCAGTTACGACGGGAACTATGGCTACACCTTC,CASSYDGNYGYTF
TRBJ1-2,TRBD1,NA,TRBV5-6,TGTGCCAGCAGCTTGGATAGGGGGCCGAATAACTATGGCTACACCTTC,CASSLDRGPNNYGYTF
TRBJ1-1,NA,NA,TRBV12-3/TRBV12-4,TGTGCCAGCAAGGGGGGGAGGAGCACTGAAGCTTTCTTT,CASKGGRSTEAFF
TRBJ2-2,TRBD2,NA,TRBV4-1,TGCGCCAGCAGCCACCAAGGAAGCGGGGGCCTGAACACCGGGGAGCTGTTTTTT,CASSHQGSGGLNTGELFF
TRBJ1-6,TRBD1,NA,TRBV5-5,TGTGCCAGCAGCTTCACGACAGGGGCGATTAATTCACCCCTCCACTTT,CASSFTTGAINSPLHF
TRBJ2-5,NA,NA,TRBV4-1,TGCGCCAGCAGCCAAGTAAACTATCAAGAGACCCAGTACTTC,CASSQVNYQETQYF
TRBJ1-1,NA,NA,TRBV5-1,TGCGCCAGCAGCTTCGTCGGGGGAGAAGCTTTCTTT,CASSFVGGEAFF
TRBJ1-2,NA,NA,TRBV11-1,TGTGCCAGCAGCCGGGACGGACGGGGGTATGGCTACACCTTC,CASSRDGRGYGYTF
TRBJ1-3,TRBD1,NA,TRBV29-1,TGCAGCGCAGGGACAGGGACTAAGGAGGGAAACACCATATATTTT,CSAGTGTKEGNTIYF
TRBJ2-1,TRBD2,NA,TRBV10-1,TGCGCCAGCAGTGAGGCGGGGGGGATCTACAATGAGCAGTTCTTC,CASSEAGGIYNEQFF
TRBJ1-5,NA,NA,TRBV19,TGTGCCAGTAGTGCCTCAGCAGGGCCAAAGCCCCAGCATTTT,CASSASAGPKPQHF
TRBJ1-4,TRBD1,NA,TRBV7-9,TGTGCCAGCAGCTCCAAGGACAGGAGTGAAAAACTGTTTTTT,CASSSKDRSEKLFF
TRBJ1-1,NA,NA,TRBV4-2,TGTGCCAGCAGTCCACCGGTCGGGGTGAATACTGAAGCTTTCTTT,CASSPPVGVNTEAFF
TRBJ1-2,TRBD1,NA,TRBV13,TGTGCCAGCAGCTTAGAGGGGGCACCCGGAGGCTATGGCTACACCTTC,CASSLEGAPGGYGYTF
TRBJ1-6,TRBD1,once,TRBV10-3,TGTGCCATCAGCTCCGGGACAGGGGCCTTTGGTTCACCCCTCCACTTT,CAISSGTGAFGSPLHF
TRBJ2-6,NA,NA,TRBV19,TGTGCCAGTAGTATTCGTCCCCGATCGGGGTCTGGGGCCAACGTCCTGACTTTC,CASSIRPRSGSGANVLTF
TRBJ1-2,NA,NA,TRBV4-1,TGCGCCAGCAGCCAAGCTCCCAACAGGGAAGGTGGCTACACCTTC,CASSQAPNREGGYTF
TRBJ2-1,NA,NA,TRBV7-3,TGTGCCAGCAGTCCGGGGAACAATGAGCAGTTCTTC,CASSPGNNEQFF
TRBJ2-3,TRBD1,NA,TRBV6-5,TGTGCCAGCAGCGGGACAGGGGAAAAAACAGATACGCAGTATTTT,CASSGTGEKTDTQYF
TRBJ2-5,NA,NA,TRBV10-3,TGTGCCATCAGTTCCGACGGGGGAGAGACCCAGTACTTC,CAISSDGGETQYF
TRBJ1-1,NA,once,TRBV6-5,TGTGCCAGCAGTAGCAGACAGGAGAACACTGAAGCTTTCTTT,CASSSRQENTEAFF
TRBJ2-3,TRBD1,NA,TRBV15,TGTGCCACCAGCAGACAAACCTCAGGGGGCGAGCCAGATACGCAGTATTTT,CATSRQTSGGEPDTQYF
TRBJ1-4,NA,NA,TRBV7-2,TGTGCCAGCAGCCCAAAAAGGGGGAGTGAAAAACTGTTTTTT,CASSPKRGSEKLFF
TRBJ2-7,TRBD2,NA,TRBV6-5,TGTGCCAGCAGTTACGCTAGCGGGGGGGCCTACGAGCAGTACTTC,CASSYASGGAYEQYF
TRBJ2-7,NA,NA,TRBV27,TGTGCCAGCAGTTTATTCCCCTCTTGGGGAGAACGCTACGAGCAGTACTTC,CASSLFPSWGERYEQYF
TRBJ2-2,NA,NA,TRBV29-1,TGCAGCGTTGCCGCTCGACTAGACACCGGGGAGCTGTTTTTT,CSVAARLDTGELFF
TRBJ1-2,TRBD1,NA,TRBV5-1,TGCGCCAGCAGCTGGGGACAGGGGCGAAACTATGGCTACACCTTC,CASSWGQGRNYGYTF
TRBJ2-2,NA,NA,TRBV4-1,TGCGCCAGCAGAAAGGGGACTGGGGAGCTGTTTTTT,CASRKGTGELFF
TRBJ1-1,NA,NA,TRBV7-9,TGTGCCAGCAGCCCGGACAGAAAAGCTGAAGCTTTCTTT,CASSPDRKAEAFF
TRBJ1-2,NA,NA,TRBV11-2,TGTGCCAGCAGCTTAGTCAAGACCGGGAATGGCTACACCTTC,CASSLVKTGNGYTF
TRBJ1-1,NA,NA,TRBV5-1,TGCGCCAGCAGCACCACGACAGGGAACACTGAAGCTTTCTTT,CASSTTTGNTEAFF
TRBJ1-1,TRBD1,NA,TRBV5-5,TGTGCCAGCAGCTCGGGGACAGGGGGGACTGAAGCTTTCTTT,CASSSGTGGTEAFF
TRBJ1-5,NA,NA,TRBV6-5,TGTGCCAGCCAGGGCACCCATAGCAATCAGCCCCAGCATTTT,CASQGTHSNQPQHF
TRBJ2-7,TRBD2,NA,TRBV5-6,TGTGCCAGCAGCCCGGGACTAGCGGGGAACGAGCAGTACTTC,CASSPGLAGNEQYF
TRBJ1-2,TRBD1,NA,TRBV19,TGTGCCAGTAGTCCAGGGACAGTATCCTATGGCTACACCTTC,CASSPGTVSYGYTF
TRBJ2-4,TRBD2,NA,TRBV7-9,TGTGCCAGCAGCTCAGTAGCGGGGGGGCGATTAGCCAAAAACATTCAGTACTTC,CASSSVAGGRLAKNIQYF
TRBJ1-5,NA,NA,TRBV3-1/TRBV3-2,TGTGCCAGCAGCGCGGACTGGGATCAGCCCCAGCATTTT,CASSADWDQPQHF
TRBJ1-6,NA,NA,TRBV24-1,TGTGCCACCAGTAATAGGGGCCCCTATAATTCACCCCTCCACTTT,CATSNRGPYNSPLHF
TRBJ2-1,NA,NA,TRBV6-5,TGTGCCAGCAGTTCCCCAGCGGGTGAGCAGTTCTTC,CASSSPAGEQFF
TRBJ1-2,NA,few,TRBV6-1,TGTGCCAGCAGTGAAGTCATGGCAGGGAAGGGTGGCTACACCTTC,CASSEVMAGKGGYTF
TRBJ1-4,NA,NA,TRBV5-1,TGCGCCAGCAGCCCCTCGTCTTCAACTAATGAAAAACTGTTTTTT,CASSPSSSTNEKLFF
TRBJ2-5,TRBD1,NA,TRBV6-1,TGTGCCAGCAGTGAAGCGATGGGACAGGGGGGAGAGACCCAGTACTTC,CASSEAMGQGGETQYF
TRBJ2-7,TRBD2,once,TRBV2,TGTGCCAGCAGAGACCCGCGAGCGGGGGGGGGCGAGCAGTACTTC,CASRDPRAGGGEQYF
TRBJ2-4,TRBD2,NA,TRBV27,TGTGCCAGCAGTTTATCGACTAGCGGGTGGCGGGAAAAAAACATTCAGTACTTC,CASSLSTSGWREKNIQYF
TRBJ1-4,TRBD1,NA,TRBV6-5,TGTGCCAGCAGTCGAACAGGGGTTAATGAAAAACTGTTTTTT,CASSRTGVNEKLFF